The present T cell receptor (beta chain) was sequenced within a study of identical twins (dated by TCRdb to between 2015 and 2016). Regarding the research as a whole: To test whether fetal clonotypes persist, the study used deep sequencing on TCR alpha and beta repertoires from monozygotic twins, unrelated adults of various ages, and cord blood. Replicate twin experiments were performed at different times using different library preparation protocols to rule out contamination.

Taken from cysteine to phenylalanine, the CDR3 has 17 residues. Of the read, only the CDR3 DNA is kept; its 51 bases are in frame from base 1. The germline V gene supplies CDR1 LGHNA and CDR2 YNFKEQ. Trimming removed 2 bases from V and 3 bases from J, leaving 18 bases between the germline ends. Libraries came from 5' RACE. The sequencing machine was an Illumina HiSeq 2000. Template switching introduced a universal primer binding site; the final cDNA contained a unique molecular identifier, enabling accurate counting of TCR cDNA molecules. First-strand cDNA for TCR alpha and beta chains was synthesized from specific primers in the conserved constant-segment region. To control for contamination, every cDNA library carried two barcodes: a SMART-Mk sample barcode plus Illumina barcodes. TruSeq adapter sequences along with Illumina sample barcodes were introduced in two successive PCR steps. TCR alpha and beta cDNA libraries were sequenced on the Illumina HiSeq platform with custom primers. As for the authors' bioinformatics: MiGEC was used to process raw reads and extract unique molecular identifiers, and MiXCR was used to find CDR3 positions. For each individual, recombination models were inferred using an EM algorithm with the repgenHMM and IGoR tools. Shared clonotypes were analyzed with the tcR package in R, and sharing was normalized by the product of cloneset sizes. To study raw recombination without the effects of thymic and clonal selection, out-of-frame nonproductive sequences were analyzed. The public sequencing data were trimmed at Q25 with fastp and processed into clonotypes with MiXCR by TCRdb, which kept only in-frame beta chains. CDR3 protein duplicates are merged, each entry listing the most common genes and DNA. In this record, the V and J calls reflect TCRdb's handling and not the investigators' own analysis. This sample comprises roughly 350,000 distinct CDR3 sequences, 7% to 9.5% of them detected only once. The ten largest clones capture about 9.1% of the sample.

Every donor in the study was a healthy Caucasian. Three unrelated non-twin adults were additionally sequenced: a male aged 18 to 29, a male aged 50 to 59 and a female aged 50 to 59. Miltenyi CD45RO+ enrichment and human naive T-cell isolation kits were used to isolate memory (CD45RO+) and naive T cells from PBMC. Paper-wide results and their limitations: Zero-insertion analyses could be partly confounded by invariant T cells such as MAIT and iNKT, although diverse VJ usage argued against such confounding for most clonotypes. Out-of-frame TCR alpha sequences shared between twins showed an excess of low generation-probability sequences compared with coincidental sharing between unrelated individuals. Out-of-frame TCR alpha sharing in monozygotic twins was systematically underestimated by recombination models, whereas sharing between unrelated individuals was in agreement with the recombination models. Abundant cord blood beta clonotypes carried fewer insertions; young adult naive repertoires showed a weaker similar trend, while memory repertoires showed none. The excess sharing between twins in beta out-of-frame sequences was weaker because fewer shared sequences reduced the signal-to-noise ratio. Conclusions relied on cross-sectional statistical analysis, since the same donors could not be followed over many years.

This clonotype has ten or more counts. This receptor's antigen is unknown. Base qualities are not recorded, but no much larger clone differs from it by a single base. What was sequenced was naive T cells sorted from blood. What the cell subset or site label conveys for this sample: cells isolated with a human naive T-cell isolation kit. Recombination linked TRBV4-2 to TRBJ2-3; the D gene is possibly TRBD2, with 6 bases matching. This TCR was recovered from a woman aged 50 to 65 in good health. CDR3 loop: CASSQSPPSVLTDTQYF. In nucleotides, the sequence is TGTGCCAGCAGCCAATCCCCGCCTAGCGTTTTGACAGATACGCAGTATTTT.